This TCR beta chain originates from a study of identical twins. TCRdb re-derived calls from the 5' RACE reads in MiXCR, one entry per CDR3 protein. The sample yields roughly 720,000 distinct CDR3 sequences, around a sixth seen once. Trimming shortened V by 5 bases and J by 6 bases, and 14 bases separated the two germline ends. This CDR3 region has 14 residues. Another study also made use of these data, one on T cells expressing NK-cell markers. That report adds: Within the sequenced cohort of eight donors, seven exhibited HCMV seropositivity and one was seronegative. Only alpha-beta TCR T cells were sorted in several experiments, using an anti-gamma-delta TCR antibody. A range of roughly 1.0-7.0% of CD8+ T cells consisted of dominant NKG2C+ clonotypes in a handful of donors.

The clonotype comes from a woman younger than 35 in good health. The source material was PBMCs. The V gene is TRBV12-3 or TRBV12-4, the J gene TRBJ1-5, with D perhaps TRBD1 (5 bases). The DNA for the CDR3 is TGTGCCAGCAGTGCTACAGGTCGAGGTCAGCCCCAGCATTTT. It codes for CASSATGRGQPQHF.